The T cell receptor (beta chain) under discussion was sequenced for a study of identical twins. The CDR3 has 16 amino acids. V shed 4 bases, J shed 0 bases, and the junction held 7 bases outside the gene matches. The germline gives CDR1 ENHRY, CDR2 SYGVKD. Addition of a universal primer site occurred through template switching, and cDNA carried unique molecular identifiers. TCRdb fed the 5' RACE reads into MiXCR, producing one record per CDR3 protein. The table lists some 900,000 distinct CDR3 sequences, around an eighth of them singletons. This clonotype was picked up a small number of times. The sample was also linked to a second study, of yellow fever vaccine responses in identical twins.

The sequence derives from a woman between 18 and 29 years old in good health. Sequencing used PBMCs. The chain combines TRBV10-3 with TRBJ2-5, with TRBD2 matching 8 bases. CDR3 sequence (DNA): TGTGCCATCAGTGTTCGTAGCGGGGTGGACCAAGAGACCCAGTACTTC. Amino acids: CAISVRSGVDQETQYF.